Listed here are 12 T cell receptor beta chains from one sample, sequenced in a study of T cell responses to AZD1222 COVID-19 vaccine. TCRdb's table, derived via immunoSEQ multiplex PCR, lists solely in-frame clones and lacks some. The data contain tens of thousands of clones, 87% of them singletons. Sequencing used peripheral blood, obtained on day 0 of AZD1222 vaccination. The receptors shown here come from an adult in good health.

This chain connects TRBV29-1 to TRBJ2-7; 8 bases match TRBD2. The CDR3 has 13 residues. V dropped 7 bases and J dropped 0; count of bases not matched to a gene: 5. Germline V CDR1 and CDR2: SQVTM, ANQGSEA. CDR3 DNA sequence: TGCAGCGCCGGGGGGGTTAGCTCCTACGAGCAGTACTTC. This gives the protein CSAGGVSSYEQYF.

This clone appeared a single time. The V call is TRBV5-1, the J call TRBJ2-2; D is unclear. V lost 0 bases, J lost 4 bases, and 10 bases lay in between. CDR3 length: 15 residues. The germline gives CDR1 SGHRS, CDR2 YFSETQ. The CDR3, as DNA: TGCGCCAGCAGCTTGGAATGGGGAAGCACCGGGGAGCTGTTTTTT. Its protein product is CASSLEWGSTGELFF.

On this clone: Its ends do not fully match the called genes, so a read error is possible. This rearrangement joins TRBV6-5 to TRBJ2-5; D perhaps matches TRBD2 (7 bases). The CDR3 runs to 14 residues. Germline values: CDR1 MNHEY, CDR2 SVGAGI. The CDR3 is CASSWVKGGENQYF. DNA of the CDR3: TGTGCCAGCAGTTGGGTTAAAGGGGGGGAGAACCAGTACTTC.

This chain joins TRBV19 and TRBJ1-2; 7 nucleotides align to TRBD1. J gave up 0 bases and V 6 bases, and 10 bases lay outside the gene matches. Germline V gene data show CDR1 as LNHDA and CDR2 as SQIVND (reference sequence). CDR3 length: 16 amino acids. Written as DNA, the CDR3 is TGTGCCAGTAGACTCGACAGGGCCAGCGCTAACTATGGCTACACCTTC. Its protein is CASRLDRASANYGYTF.

The chain joins TRBV3-1 (or the pseudogene TRBV3-2) to TRBJ2-7; maybe TRBD2 (5 bases). Germline V gene sequence: CDR1 LGHDT, CDR2 YNNKEL (reference sequence). V was pared by 4 bases and J by 7 bases, with 20 bases between. This CDR3 has 15 residues. This chain's CDR3 is CASSRRLERSWEQYF. CDR3 DNA sequence: TGTGCCAGCAGCCGAAGACTTGAGCGGTCGTGGGAGCAGTACTTC.

The chain combines TRBV6-6 with TRBJ1-3, with D possibly matching TRBD1 (5 bases). This CDR3 is built from 14 residues. Trimming removed 4 bases from V and 4 bases from J, with 11 bases in between. Germline loops: CDR1 MNHNY, CDR2 SVGAGI (reference sequence). CDR3 loop: CASSLQGAGNTIYF. CDR3 coding DNA: TGTGCCAGCAGTTTGCAGGGTGCAGGAAACACCATATATTTT.

The chain recombines TRBV4-2 with TRBJ2-7; TRBD1 or TRBD2 may be the D gene (5 bases each). The V gene's germline CDR1 is LGHNA and CDR2 YNFKEQ. Between the trimmed V and J ends, which lost 0 bases and 5 bases, there was a span of 14 bases. This CDR3 has 15 amino acids. The CDR3 region has the DNA TGTGCCAGCAGCCAAGACCCCGGGACCGCTAACGAGCAGTACTTC. Translated: CASSQDPGTANEQYF.

CDR3 sequence: CASSEGIADTQYF. As DNA, the CDR3 is TGTGCCAGCAGCGAGGGAATCGCAGATACGCAGTATTTT. This sequence joins TRBV9 and TRBJ2-3; D is ambiguous. The CDR3 extends over 13 amino acids. V shed 3 bases and J shed 4 bases, with 9 bases lying between them. CDR1 is SGDLS, CDR2 YYNGEE, per germline.

The chain recombines TRBV3-1 (or the pseudogene TRBV3-2) with TRBJ1-1; a weak D match, TRBD1 (5 bases). CDR1 is LGHDT and CDR2 is YNNKEL in the germline V gene (reference sequence). Trimming took off 7 bases at V and 0 bases at J, with 12 bases between the two ends. The CDR3 loop spans 14 amino acids. CDR3 sequence: CASTAPGLNTEAFF. CDR3 coding DNA: TGTGCCAGCACGGCCCCGGGACTGAACACTGAAGCTTTCTTT.

The chain joins TRBV4-1 to TRBJ2-1, with TRBD1 identical over 8 bases. Per germline, CDR1 MGHRA and CDR2 YSYEKL. The CDR3 sequence is 17 residues long. With V trimmed by 4 bases and J by 0 bases, 8 bases remained unmatched. CDR3 loop: CASSPIRTGSSYNEQFF. As DNA, the CDR3 is TGCGCCAGCAGCCCCATTAGGACAGGGAGCTCCTACAATGAGCAGTTCTTC.

V gene TRBV7-2 combines with J gene TRBJ1-2; tentative D call: TRBD1 (5 bases). Trimming took off 1 base at V and 5 bases at J, with 11 bases between the two ends. Germline V gene lookup returns CDR1 SGHTA and CDR2 FQGNSA. CDR3 length: 14 amino acids. The CDR3 nucleotides read TGTGCCAGCAGCTTAGAGGAGGGGATTTATGGCTACACCTTC. Its translation is CASSLEEGIYGYTF.

V and J are TRBV4-2 and TRBJ2-1; D is perhaps TRBD1 (6 bases). The CDR3 sequence is 16 residues long. Trimming removed 8 bases from V and 0 bases from J, with 17 bases in between. The germline CDR1 and CDR2 sequences are LGHNA and YNFKEQ. The CDR3 DNA reads TGTGCCAGCGGCTGGGGGCGGGCCAGCTCCTACAATGAGCAGTTCTTC. Protein product: CASGWGRASSYNEQFF.